Listed below are T cell receptor beta chains from one sample, sequenced in a study of blood T cell repertoires in COVID-19. Assay: immunoSEQ multiplex PCR; the TCRdb copy retains only in-frame clones and omits some. This table holds 140,000 or so clones, roughly 83% found once. Sequences were obtained from peripheral blood. These receptors came from an older woman with COVID-19, enrolled during active disease. The CDR3 runs from the conserved cysteine through the conserved F or W. A D gene is named only where the DNA matches it firmly. Clone size, where shown, is once, few, many, or a class for clones that have expanded.

length: 13
J: TRBJ1-1
size: NA
V: TRBV2
D: NA
DNA: TGTGCCAGCAGTGAAGTGAGGGAAGCTGAAGCTTTCTTT
CDR3: CASSEVREAEAFF

length: 14
J: TRBJ2-7
size: NA
V: TRBV4-1
D: NA
DNA: TGCGCCAGCAGCCAAGAGGACAGAGCCTACGAGCAGTACTTC
CDR3: CASSQEDRAYEQYF

length: 19
J: TRBJ1-4
size: NA
V: TRBV5-4
D: TRBD1
DNA: TGTGCCAGCAGCGGGGGAGGACAGGGGTCCCGGTCGGCTAATGAAAAACTGTTTTTT
CDR3: CASSGGGQGSRSANEKLFF

length: 15
J: TRBJ2-7
size: NA
V: TRBV5-5
D: NA
DNA: TGTGCCAGCAGCTTGGCCGGGCAGGGACTCTACGAGCAGTACTTC
CDR3: CASSLAGQGLYEQYF

length: 15
J: TRBJ2-7
size: NA
V: TRBV5-1
D: NA
DNA: TGCGCCAGCAGCTTGACGGGACACCCCTCGGACGAGCAGTACTTC
CDR3: CASSLTGHPSDEQYF

length: 13
J: TRBJ1-3
size: NA
V: TRBV10-3
D: NA
DNA: TGTGCCATCAGAGACAGCTCTGGAAACACCATATATTTT
CDR3: CAIRDSSGNTIYF

length: 16
J: TRBJ2-2
size: NA
V: TRBV5-4
D: TRBD1
DNA: TGTGCCAGCAGCTTGGGCGGGACAGGGGCGTCCGGGGAGCTGTTTTTT
CDR3: CASSLGGTGASGELFF

length: 15
J: TRBJ1-6
size: NA
V: TRBV19
D: NA
DNA: TGTGCCAGTAGTTCGCAGGGTTCCTATAATTCACCCCTCCACTTT
CDR3: CASSSQGSYNSPLHF

length: 14
J: TRBJ1-1
size: NA
V: TRBV2
D: NA
DNA: TGTGCCAGCAGTGTTCAGGGGACGAACACTGAAGCTTTCTTT
CDR3: CASSVQGTNTEAFF

length: 16
J: TRBJ2-3
size: NA
V: TRBV5-4
D: NA
DNA: TGTGCCAGCAGCTTGGCCAGGCGGGGTAGCACAGATACGCAGTATTTT
CDR3: CASSLARRGSTDTQYF

length: 12
J: TRBJ1-6
size: NA
V: TRBV7-8
D: NA
DNA: TGTGCCAGCAGCTTAAATCTGTCACCCCTCCACTTT
CDR3: CASSLNLSPLHF

length: 14
J: TRBJ2-2
size: NA
V: TRBV5-4
D: TRBD2
DNA: TGTGCCAGCAGCTCCTCGGGGGGGCCTGGGGAGCTGTTTTTT
CDR3: CASSSSGGPGELFF

length: 15
J: TRBJ2-2
size: NA
V: TRBV6-5
D: TRBD1
DNA: TGTGCCAGCAGACGACAGGGTCCGAACACCGGGGAGCTGTTTTTT
CDR3: CASRRQGPNTGELFF

length: 14
J: TRBJ1-6
size: NA
V: TRBV20-1
D: NA
DNA: TGCAGTGCTAGTCTAGCTCGCCGGGATTCACCCCTCCACTTT
CDR3: CSASLARRDSPLHF

length: 15
J: TRBJ1-2
size: NA
V: TRBV10-3
D: NA
DNA: TGTGCCATCAGTGAGTTAGGTGTTGGGAGTGGAGGCTACACCTTC
CDR3: CAISELGVGSGGYTF

length: 15
J: TRBJ1-2
size: NA
V: TRBV5-8
D: NA
DNA: TGTGCCAGCAGCCTACTGGGACTTTCGAACTATGGCTACACCTTC
CDR3: CASSLLGLSNYGYTF

length: 16
J: TRBJ2-4
size: NA
V: TRBV9
D: NA
DNA: TGTGCCAGCAGCCCCTCCCCGGTTTCAGCCAAAAACATTCAGTACTTC
CDR3: CASSPSPVSAKNIQYF

length: 16
J: TRBJ1-5
size: NA
V: TRBV19
D: TRBD1
DNA: TGTGCCAGTAGTAAGGACAGGCAAATGGGCAATCAGCCCCAGCATTTT
CDR3: CASSKDRQMGNQPQHF

length: 12
J: TRBJ1-1
size: NA
V: TRBV6-5
D: NA
DNA: TGTGCCAGCAGTCGGGGGGGGACTGAAGCTTTCTTT
CDR3: CASSRGGTEAFF

length: 15
J: TRBJ2-2
size: NA
V: TRBV5-5
D: NA
DNA: TGTGCCAGCAGCTTGGCCACGCGAGGCACCGGGGAGCTGTTTTTT
CDR3: CASSLATRGTGELFF

length: 13
J: TRBJ1-6
size: NA
V: TRBV11-3
D: NA
DNA: TGTGCCAGCAGCGTCGACAGTAATTCACCCCTCCACTTT
CDR3: CASSVDSNSPLHF

length: 18
J: TRBJ2-2
size: NA
V: TRBV7-8
D: TRBD2
DNA: TGTGCCAGCAGCCAAGGGACTAGCGGCGTCACGGGCACCGGGGAGCTGTTTTTT
CDR3: CASSQGTSGVTGTGELFF

length: 11
J: TRBJ1-1
size: NA
V: TRBV20-1
D: TRBD1
DNA: TGCAGTGGGGACAGGGGTACTGAAGCTTTCTTT
CDR3: CSGDRGTEAFF

length: 15
J: TRBJ1-1
size: NA
V: TRBV7-9
D: NA
DNA: TGTGCCAGCAGCCCCCCGGGGGGGGAGAACACTGAAGCTTTCTTT
CDR3: CASSPPGGENTEAFF

length: 15
J: TRBJ1-1
size: NA
V: TRBV3-1/TRBV3-2
D: TRBD1
DNA: TGTGCCAGCAGCCAAGATGAGGGGGCGAACACTGAAGCTTTCTTT
CDR3: CASSQDEGANTEAFF

length: 13
J: TRBJ1-1
size: NA
V: TRBV7-3
D: TRBD1
DNA: TGTGCCAGCAGGTTCACAGGGGGCACTGAAGCTTTCTTT
CDR3: CASRFTGGTEAFF

length: 17
J: TRBJ1-6
size: NA
V: TRBV7-8
D: NA
DNA: TGTGCCAGCAGCTTAGTAACATTAGGCTCCCTCCGACTATCCCTCCACTTT
CDR3: CASSLVTLGSLRLSLHF

length: 16
J: TRBJ2-5
size: NA
V: TRBV11-1
D: TRBD2
DNA: TGTGCCAGCAGCTTAGGGGCGGGGGACTACCAAGAGACCCAGTACTTC
CDR3: CASSLGAGDYQETQYF

length: 16
J: TRBJ2-3
size: NA
V: TRBV6-1
D: TRBD2
DNA: TGTGCCAGCAGTGTGGGGCCCAGCGGGGTCACAGATACGCAGTATTTT
CDR3: CASSVGPSGVTDTQYF

length: 10
J: TRBJ1-1
size: once
V: TRBV28
D: NA
DNA: TGTGCCAGCAAAAGGGGCAAAGCTTTCTTT
CDR3: CASKRGKAFF

length: 14
J: TRBJ2-7
size: few
V: TRBV2
D: NA
DNA: TGTGCCAGCAGTGAATCCGGGACAACCTACGAGCAGTACTTC
CDR3: CASSESGTTYEQYF

length: 16
J: TRBJ1-2
size: NA
V: TRBV4-1
D: TRBD1
DNA: TGCGCCAGCAGCCAAGTTAGACAGGGGGCTGTCTACGGCTACACCTTC
CDR3: CASSQVRQGAVYGYTF

length: 16
J: TRBJ2-1
size: NA
V: TRBV14
D: TRBD2
DNA: TGTGCCAGCAGCCAAGCCGCGGGGGTCCCCTACAATGAGCAGTTCTTC
CDR3: CASSQAAGVPYNEQFF

length: 13
J: TRBJ2-2
size: NA
V: TRBV9
D: NA
DNA: TGTGCCAGCAGCGCCGACGGGACCGGGGAGCTGTTTTTT
CDR3: CASSADGTGELFF

length: 18
J: TRBJ2-7
size: NA
V: TRBV4-2
D: TRBD2
DNA: TGTGCCAGCAGACAAGTACCCGGGACTAGCGGGGGGGGCGACGAGCAGTACTTC
CDR3: CASRQVPGTSGGGDEQYF

length: 15
J: TRBJ2-3
size: NA
V: TRBV28
D: TRBD2
DNA: TGTGCCAGCAGTCCCCTGCGGGGGGGGCGAGATACGCAGTATTTT
CDR3: CASSPLRGGRDTQYF

length: 17
J: TRBJ2-3
size: NA
V: TRBV5-4
D: NA
DNA: TGTGCCAGCAGCTCGTGGGGGGCCGGGACAGCTCTTAATACGCAGTATTTT
CDR3: CASSSWGAGTALNTQYF

length: 10
J: TRBJ1-2
size: NA
V: TRBV10-3
D: NA
DNA: TGTGCCGCCGGTAACTATGGCTACACCTTC
CDR3: CAAGNYGYTF

length: 12
J: TRBJ2-2
size: NA
V: TRBV9
D: NA
DNA: TGTGCCAGCAGCGTAATTGCGGGGGAGCTGTTTTTT
CDR3: CASSVIAGELFF

length: 11
J: TRBJ1-2
size: few
V: TRBV11-2
D: NA
DNA: TGTGCCAGCAGCTTGGGCTCAGGCTACACCTTC
CDR3: CASSLGSGYTF

length: 16
J: TRBJ2-5
size: NA
V: TRBV9
D: TRBD2
DNA: TGTGCCAGCAGCGCGGGACTAGCGGGGACTCAAGAGACCCAGTACTTC
CDR3: CASSAGLAGTQETQYF

length: 17
J: TRBJ2-6
size: once
V: TRBV7-8
D: TRBD1
DNA: TGTGCCAGCACGGAGGAGCAGGGGGCGCGAGGGGCCAACGTCCTGACTTTC
CDR3: CASTEEQGARGANVLTF

length: 11
J: TRBJ2-7
size: NA
V: TRBV20-1
D: NA
DNA: TGCAGTGTTCCCCAGGGGTGGGAGCAGTACTTC
CDR3: CSVPQGWEQYF

length: 13
J: TRBJ2-3
size: NA
V: TRBV27
D: NA
DNA: TGTGCCAGCCGGAGGACGGATTCTGGGTTTGAGTATTTT
CDR3: CASRRTDSGFEYF

length: 14
J: TRBJ1-4
size: NA
V: TRBV2
D: TRBD1
DNA: TGTGCCAGCGGCGGGACAGGACCGCGAGGGGAACTGTTTTTT
CDR3: CASGGTGPRGELFF

length: 14
J: TRBJ1-2
size: few
V: TRBV25-1
D: NA
DNA: TGTGCCAGCAGTGAATGGGCGACGGGGAGCGGCTACACCTTC
CDR3: CASSEWATGSGYTF

length: 16
J: TRBJ2-7
size: NA
V: TRBV11-2
D: TRBD1
DNA: TGTGCCAGCAGCCCTCGGTCGACAGGGTTAGCGTACGAGCAGTACTTC
CDR3: CASSPRSTGLAYEQYF

length: 19
J: TRBJ1-4
size: NA
V: TRBV28
D: TRBD1
DNA: TGTGCCAGCAGTTTCCCCTACCGGGACAGGGTTCCGACTAATGAAAAACTGTTTTTT
CDR3: CASSFPYRDRVPTNEKLFF

length: 13
J: TRBJ1-2
size: NA
V: TRBV29-1
D: NA
DNA: TGCAGCGGGGGAGGAGGACGGTTCTATGGCTACACCTTC
CDR3: CSGGGGRFYGYTF

length: 13
J: TRBJ1-2
size: once
V: TRBV28
D: TRBD1
DNA: TGTGCCAGCAGTTCGGGACAGGGGGCCGGCTACACCTTC
CDR3: CASSSGQGAGYTF

length: 12
J: TRBJ1-1
size: NA
V: TRBV13
D: NA
DNA: TGTGCCAGCAGCTTAGAGAGGGGGGAAGCTTTCTTT
CDR3: CASSLERGEAFF

length: 15
J: TRBJ2-7
size: NA
V: TRBV9
D: TRBD1
DNA: TGTGCCAGCAGTGTCGGGACAGGGGTGAACCACGAGCAGTACTTC
CDR3: CASSVGTGVNHEQYF

length: 16
J: TRBJ2-6
size: NA
V: TRBV2
D: TRBD1
DNA: TGTGCCACCTACAGGGGCGCGGCCTCTGGGGCCAACGTCCTGACTTTC
CDR3: CATYRGAASGANVLTF